Below, one TCR beta chain is given with its context. Its antigen remains unknown. In germline, CDR1 is SGHAT, CDR2 FQNNGV. The CDR3 loop spans 15 amino acids. It was with a sample-barcoded 5' primer and a J-beta primer mix that a second PCR of roughly 7 to 12 cycles was run. Carrying 12 random nucleotides, a template-switch adaptor labeled each individual cDNA molecule. TCRdb called the 5' RACE reads again in MiXCR, with one record for every CDR3 protein. The sample lists about 970,000 distinct CDR3 sequences; 45% to 60% were seen once. The data were obtained in a study of blood T cells in healthy people across ages. Study-wide results and caveats: Across the age range, TCR beta diversity per million T cells fell in a roughly linear way. Strong correlation was found linking TCR beta diversity to naive T cell percentage. Considered underestimates were the diversity estimates obtained from one million T cells.

The chain recombines TRBV11-2 with TRBJ2-5; 10 nucleotides line up with TRBD1. The better agreement between TRBJ2-7 and the DNA end casts doubt on the J call. Sequenced material: blood. The source is a woman aged 55-70 years in good health. The CDR3 sequence is CASSYGQGVTYEQYF. The CDR3 DNA is TGTGCCAGCAGCTACGGACAGGGGGTTACCTACGAGCAGTACTTC.